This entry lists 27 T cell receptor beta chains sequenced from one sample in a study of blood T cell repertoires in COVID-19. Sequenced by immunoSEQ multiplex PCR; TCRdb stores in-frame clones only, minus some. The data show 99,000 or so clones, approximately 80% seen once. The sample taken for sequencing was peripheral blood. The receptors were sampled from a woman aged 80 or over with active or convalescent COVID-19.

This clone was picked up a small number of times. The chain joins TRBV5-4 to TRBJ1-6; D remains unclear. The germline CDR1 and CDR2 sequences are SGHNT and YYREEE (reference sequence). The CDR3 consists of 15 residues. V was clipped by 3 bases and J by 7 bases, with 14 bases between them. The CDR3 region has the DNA TGTGCCAGCAGCTGGTTCTCAGGCATCAATTCACCCCTCCACTTT. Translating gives CASSWFSGINSPLHF.

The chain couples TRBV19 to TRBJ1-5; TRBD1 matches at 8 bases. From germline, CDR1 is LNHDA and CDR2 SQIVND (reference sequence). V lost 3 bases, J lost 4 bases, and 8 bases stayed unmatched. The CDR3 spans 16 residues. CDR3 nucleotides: TGTGCCAGTAGTATGCGGCAGGGGGCGAAGAATCAGCCCCAGCATTTT. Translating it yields CASSMRQGAKNQPQHF.

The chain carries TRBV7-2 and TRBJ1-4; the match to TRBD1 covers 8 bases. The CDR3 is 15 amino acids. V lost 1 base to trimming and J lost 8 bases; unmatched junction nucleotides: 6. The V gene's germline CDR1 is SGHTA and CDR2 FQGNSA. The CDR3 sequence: CASSLVQGAREKLFF. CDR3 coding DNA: TGTGCCAGCAGCTTAGTGCAGGGGGCGCGGGAAAAACTGTTTTTT.

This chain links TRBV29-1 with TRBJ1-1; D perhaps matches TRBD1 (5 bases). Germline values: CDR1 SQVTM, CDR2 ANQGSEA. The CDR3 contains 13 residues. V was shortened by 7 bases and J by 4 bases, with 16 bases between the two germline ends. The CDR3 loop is CSASSGGGTEAFF. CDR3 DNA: TGCAGCGCCTCCTCGGGGGGAGGCACTGAAGCTTTCTTT.

CDR3 sequence reads: CASSLPNPGTGGAYEQYF. The CDR3 DNA reads as TGTGCCAGCAGTTTACCTAACCCCGGGACAGGGGGCGCGTACGAGCAGTACTTC. J is TRBJ2-7 and V is TRBV28; 12 bases are a match to TRBD1. Trimming removed 2 bases from V and 4 bases from J; junction bases left unmatched: 12. Looked up from germline, CDR1 is MDHEN and CDR2 is SYDVKM. CDR3 length: 18 amino acids.

CDR3 sequence: CASSQGWHRSTPGANVLTF. In DNA form, the CDR3 reads TGTGCCAGCAGCCAAGGATGGCACAGGTCCACCCCTGGGGCCAACGTCCTGACTTTC. The chain has TRBV3-1 (or the pseudogene TRBV3-2) and TRBJ2-6, with D possibly being TRBD1 (5 bases). Germline lookup yields CDR1 LGHDT and CDR2 YNNKEL (reference sequence). Trimming took 1 base from V and 2 from J, leaving 18 bases between them. The CDR3 spans 19 residues.

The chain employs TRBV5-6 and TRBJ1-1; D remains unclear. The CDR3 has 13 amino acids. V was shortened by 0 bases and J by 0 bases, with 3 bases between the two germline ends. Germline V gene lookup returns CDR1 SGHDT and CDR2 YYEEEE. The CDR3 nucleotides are TGTGCCAGCAGCTTGGCAGTGAACACTGAAGCTTTCTTT. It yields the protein CASSLAVNTEAFF.

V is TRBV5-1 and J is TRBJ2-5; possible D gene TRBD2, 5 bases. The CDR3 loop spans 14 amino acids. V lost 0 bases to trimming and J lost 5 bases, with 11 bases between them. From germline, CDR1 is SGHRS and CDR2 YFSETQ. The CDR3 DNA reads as TGCGCCAGCAGCTTGGGGGAGATTGGGGAGACCCAGTACTTC. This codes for CASSLGEIGETQYF.

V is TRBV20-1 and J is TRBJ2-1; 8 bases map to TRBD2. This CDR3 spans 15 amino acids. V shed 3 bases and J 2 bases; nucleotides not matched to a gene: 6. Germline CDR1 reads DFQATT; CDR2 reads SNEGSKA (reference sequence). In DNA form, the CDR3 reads TGCAGTGCTAGTCGAGCGGGGGCCCCCTACAATGAGCAGTTCTTC. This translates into CSASRAGAPYNEQFF.

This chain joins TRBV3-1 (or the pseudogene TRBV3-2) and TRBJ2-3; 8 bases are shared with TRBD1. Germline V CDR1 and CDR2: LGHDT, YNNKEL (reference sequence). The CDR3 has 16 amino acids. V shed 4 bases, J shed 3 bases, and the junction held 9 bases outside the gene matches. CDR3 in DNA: TGTGCCAGCAGCCCGGATACAGGGGGTAGGACAGATACGCAGTATTTT. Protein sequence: CASSPDTGGRTDTQYF.

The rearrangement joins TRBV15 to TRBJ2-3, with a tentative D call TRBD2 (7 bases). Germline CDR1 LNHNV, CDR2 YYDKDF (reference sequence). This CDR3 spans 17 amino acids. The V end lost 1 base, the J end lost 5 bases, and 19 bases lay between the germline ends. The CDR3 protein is CATSRVRGGQGEDTQYF. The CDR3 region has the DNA TGTGCCACCAGCAGAGTTAGGGGGGGGCAGGGAGAAGATACGCAGTATTTT.

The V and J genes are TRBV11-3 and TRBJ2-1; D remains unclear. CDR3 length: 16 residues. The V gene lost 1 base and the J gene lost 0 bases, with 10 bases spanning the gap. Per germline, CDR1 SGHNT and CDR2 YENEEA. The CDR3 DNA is TGTGCCAGCAGCTTAGTAGTTTTCCTCTCCTACAATGAGCAGTTCTTC. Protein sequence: CASSLVVFLSYNEQFF.

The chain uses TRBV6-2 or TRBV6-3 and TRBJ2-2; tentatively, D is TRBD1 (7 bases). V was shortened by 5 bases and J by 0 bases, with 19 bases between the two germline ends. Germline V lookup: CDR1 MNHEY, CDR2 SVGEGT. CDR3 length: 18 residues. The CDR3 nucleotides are TGTGCCAGCAGTGGAGGGGGCAGGGAGCGGCCGAACACCGGGGAGCTGTTTTTT. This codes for CASSGGGRERPNTGELFF.

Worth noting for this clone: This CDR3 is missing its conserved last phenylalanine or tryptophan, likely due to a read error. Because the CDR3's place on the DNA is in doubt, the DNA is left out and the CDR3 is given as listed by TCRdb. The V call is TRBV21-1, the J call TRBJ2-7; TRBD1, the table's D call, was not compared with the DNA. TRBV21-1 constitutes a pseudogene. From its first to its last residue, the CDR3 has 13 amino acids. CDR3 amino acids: CASKRLYGQVIGA.

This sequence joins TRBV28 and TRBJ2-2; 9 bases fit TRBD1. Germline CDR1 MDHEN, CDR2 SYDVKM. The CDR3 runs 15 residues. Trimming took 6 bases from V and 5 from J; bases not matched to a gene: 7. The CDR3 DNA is TGTGCCAGCAGGCTGAGGGACAGGGTAACCGGGGAGCTGTTTTTT. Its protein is CASRLRDRVTGELFF.

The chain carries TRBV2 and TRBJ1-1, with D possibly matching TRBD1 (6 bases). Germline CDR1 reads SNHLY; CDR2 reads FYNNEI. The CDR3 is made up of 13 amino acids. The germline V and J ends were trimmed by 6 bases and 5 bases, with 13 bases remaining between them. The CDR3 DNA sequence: TGTGCCAGCAGATACAGGGTGGAGACTGAAGCTTTCTTT. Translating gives CASRYRVETEAFF.

CDR3 sequence: CASSLVLRLAHGNTIYF. The CDR3 nucleotides are TGTGCCAGCAGTTTGGTATTGAGGCTCGCGCATGGAAACACCATATATTTT. This rearrangement joins TRBV28 to TRBJ1-3; no definite D call. The CDR3 runs to 17 residues. The V gene lost 3 bases and the J gene lost 3 bases, with 18 bases spanning the gap. Germline CDR1 reads MDHEN; CDR2 reads SYDVKM.

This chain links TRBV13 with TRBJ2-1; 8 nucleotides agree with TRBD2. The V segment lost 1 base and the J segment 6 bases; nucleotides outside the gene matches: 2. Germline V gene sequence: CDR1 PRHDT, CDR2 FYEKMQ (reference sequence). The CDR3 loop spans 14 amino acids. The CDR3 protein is CASSLVGTSNEQFF. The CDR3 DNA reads TGTGCCAGCAGCTTAGTAGGGACTAGCAATGAGCAGTTCTTC.

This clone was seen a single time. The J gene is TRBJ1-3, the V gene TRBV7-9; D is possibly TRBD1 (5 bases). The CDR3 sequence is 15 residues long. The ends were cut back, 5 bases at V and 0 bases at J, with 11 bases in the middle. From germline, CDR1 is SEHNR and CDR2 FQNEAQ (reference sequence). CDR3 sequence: CASSPSGTSGNTIYF. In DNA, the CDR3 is TGTGCCAGCAGCCCCAGCGGGACCTCTGGAAACACCATATATTTT.

CDR3 sequence reads: CASSGGHRNTEAFF. Written as DNA, the CDR3 is TGTGCCAGCAGTGGTGGACATCGAAACACTGAAGCTTTCTTT. The V and J genes are TRBV6-2 or TRBV6-3 and TRBJ1-1; D is possibly TRBD1 (5 bases). Germline values: CDR1 MNHEY, CDR2 SVGEGT. V gave up 5 bases and J gave up 2 bases, with 12 bases separating them. The CDR3 consists of 14 residues.

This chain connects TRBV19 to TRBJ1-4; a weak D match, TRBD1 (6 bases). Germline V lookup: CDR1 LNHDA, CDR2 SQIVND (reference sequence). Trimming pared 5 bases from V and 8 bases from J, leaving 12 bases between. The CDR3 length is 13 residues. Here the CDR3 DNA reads TGTGCCAGTAGTTCCAGGGGCAGCGAAAAACTGTTTTTT. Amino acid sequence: CASSSRGSEKLFF.

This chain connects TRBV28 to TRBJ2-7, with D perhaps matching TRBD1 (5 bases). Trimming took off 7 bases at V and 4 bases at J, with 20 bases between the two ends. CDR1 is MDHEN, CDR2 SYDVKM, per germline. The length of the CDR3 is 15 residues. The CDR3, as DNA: TGTGCCAGCATTCCTTCGAGGCAGGGAATTTACGAGCAGTACTTC. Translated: CASIPSRQGIYEQYF.

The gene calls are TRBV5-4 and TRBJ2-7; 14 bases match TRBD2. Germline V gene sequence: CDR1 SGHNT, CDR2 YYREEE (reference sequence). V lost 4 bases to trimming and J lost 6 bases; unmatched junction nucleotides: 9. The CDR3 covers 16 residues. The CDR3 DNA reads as TGTGCCAGCAGCCCTCAAGGGACTAGCGGGAGAAGCGAGCAGTACTTC. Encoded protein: CASSPQGTSGRSEQYF.

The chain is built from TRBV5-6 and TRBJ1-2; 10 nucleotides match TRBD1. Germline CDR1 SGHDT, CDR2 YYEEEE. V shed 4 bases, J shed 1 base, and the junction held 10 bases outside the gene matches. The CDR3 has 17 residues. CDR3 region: CASSQGTGVTVNYGYTF. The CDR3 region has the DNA TGTGCCAGCAGCCAAGGGACAGGGGTTACGGTTAACTATGGCTACACCTTC.

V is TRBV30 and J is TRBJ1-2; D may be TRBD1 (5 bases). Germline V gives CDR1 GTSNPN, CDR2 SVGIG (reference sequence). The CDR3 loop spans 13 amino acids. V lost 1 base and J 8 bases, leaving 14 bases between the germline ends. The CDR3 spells CAWSGSGLTGYTF. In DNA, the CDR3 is TGTGCCTGGAGTGGTTCAGGGCTGACAGGCTACACCTTC. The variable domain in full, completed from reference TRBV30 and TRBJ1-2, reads SQTIHQWPATLVQPVGSPLSLECTVEGTSNPNLYWYRQAAGRGLQLLFYSVGIGQISSEVPQNLSASRPQDRQFILSSKKLLLSDSGFYLCAWSGSGLTGYTFGSGTRLTVV.

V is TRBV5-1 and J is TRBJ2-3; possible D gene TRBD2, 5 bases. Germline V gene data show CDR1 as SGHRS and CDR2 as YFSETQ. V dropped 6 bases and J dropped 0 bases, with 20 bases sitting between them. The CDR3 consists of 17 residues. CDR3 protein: CASNSGRWRVSTDTQYF. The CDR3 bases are TGCGCCAGCAACTCTGGGAGATGGCGGGTTAGCACAGATACGCAGTATTTT.

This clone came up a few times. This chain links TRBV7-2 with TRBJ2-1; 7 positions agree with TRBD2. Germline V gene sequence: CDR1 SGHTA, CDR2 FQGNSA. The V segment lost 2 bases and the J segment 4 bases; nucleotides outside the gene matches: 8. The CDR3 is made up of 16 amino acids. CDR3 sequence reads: CASSLSSGDYYNEQFF. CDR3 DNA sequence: TGTGCCAGCAGCTTATCTTCGGGGGACTATTACAATGAGCAGTTCTTC.